This T cell receptor (beta chain) was identified during a study of cytomegalovirus exposure and HLA in healthy donors. Overall study results and limits: As confirmed in vitro, three CMV-associated chains were specific for CMV antigens. With DRB1 most and HLA-C fewest, TCR association rates differed between HLA loci in a later analysis.

Germline V CDR1 and CDR2: SGHNT, YENEEA. This CDR3 contains 16 residues. V lost 5 bases and J 2 bases, leaving 15 bases between the germline ends. It was with 60 Vbeta and 13 Jbeta primers that the PCR ran. Sequencing was performed with immunoSEQ multiplex PCR; in TCRdb, only in-frame clones are kept and a portion is missing. The sample holds 200,000 or so clones, 70% to 85% seen once. Turning to this clone: Its antigen is as yet unknown.

The TCR comes from a male donor in good health and CMV-seronegative. The specimen sequenced was PBMCs. The gene calls are TRBV11-3 and TRBJ2-2; TRBD1 is a possible D gene (5 bases). CDR3 protein: CASSHQGTVNTGELFF. The CDR3 bases are TGTGCCAGCAGCCACCAGGGTACAGTTAACACCGGGGAGCTGTTTTTT.